The clone carrying this TCR beta chain was seen just once. The antigen remains unidentified. Profiling relied on immunoSEQ multiplex PCR, and the TCRdb table lists in-frame clones only, not all of them. The profile covers 90,000 to 100,000 clones, with about 85% appearing a single time and 2.5% to 3% taken by the ten largest. The germline gives CDR1 SGHAT, CDR2 FQNNGV. Deletions cut 5 bases from V and 0 bases from J, with 10 bases between. The CDR3 is 15 residues long. These data belong to a study of T cell responses to AZD1222 COVID-19 vaccine. Overall study: Combined were second doses at about 4 or about 12 weeks. Broader study findings: Spike-specific TCR depth and breadth grew after two AZD1222 doses. Females made up more of the donors, who were largely white British, and clonal diversity may have come out too low.

The material was peripheral blood, obtained on day 0 of AZD1222 vaccination. This clonotype was sampled from an adult in good health. The chain recombines TRBV11-2 with TRBJ1-4, with a possible D match to TRBD1 (5 bases). The CDR3 spells CASSRQHATNEKLFF. CDR3 nucleotides: TGTGCCAGCAGCCGACAGCATGCAACTAATGAAAAACTGTTTTTT.